The 9 T cell receptor beta chains listed next were all sequenced from one sample in a study of blood T cells in healthy people across ages. The authors ran a second PCR of 7 to 11 cycles using a sample-barcoded 5' primer and a J-beta primer mix. TCRdb passed the 5' RACE reads through MiXCR, listing each CDR3 protein once. The sample contains about 750,000 distinct CDR3 sequences, roughly 53% of which appear only once. What was sequenced was blood. Receptors originate from a man older than 75 in good health.

The chain has TRBV4-1 and TRBJ2-4; 8 bases fit TRBD1. With the DNA end fitting TRBJ2-7 better, the J assignment may be wrong. The CDR3 sequence is 14 residues long. The germline V gene encodes CDR1 MGHRA and CDR2 YSYEKL. CDR3: CASSPRQGYSEQYF. The CDR3 DNA reads as TGCGCCAGCAGCCCGAGACAGGGGTACTCCGAGCAGTACTTC.

The V gene is TRBV12-3 or TRBV12-4, the J gene TRBJ2-1; possibly TRBD2 for D (6 bases). Trimming cost V 5 bases and J 12 bases, with 26 bases left between them. The CDR3 spans 16 residues. This chain's CDR3 is CASSPGGTSITRGQFF. The CDR3, as DNA: TGTGCCAGCAGTCCGGGCGGAACTAGCATTACTCGAGGGCAGTTCTTC.

The V gene is TRBV20-1, the J gene TRBJ1-2; TRBD1 is a possible D gene (6 bases). The CDR3 length is 13 residues. Germline V gives CDR1 DFQATT, CDR2 SNEGSKA (reference sequence). The ends were cut back, 5 bases at V and 4 bases at J, with 14 bases in the middle. The CDR3 sequence is CSAPETGSYGYTF. In nucleotides, the CDR3 is TGCAGTGCTCCTGAGACAGGCTCCTATGGCTACACCTTC.

The chain recombines TRBV11-2 with TRBJ2-1, with 8 bases that match TRBD2. The germline gives CDR1 SGHAT, CDR2 FQNNGV. V trimming: 5 bases; J trimming: 7 bases; junction bases outside the gene matches: 7. The CDR3 has 14 residues. The CDR3 region has the DNA TGTGCCAGCAGCCCGAAGCGGGAGCTGAATGAGCAGTTCTTC. This codes for CASSPKRELNEQFF.

This chain links TRBV7-2 with TRBJ2-1; TRBD1 matches at 8 bases. From germline, CDR1 is SGHTA and CDR2 FQGNSA. The CDR3 runs to 15 residues. Germline trimming cut 0 bases from V and 6 bases from J; bases unmatched to any gene: 4. The CDR3 nucleotides read TGTGCCAGCAGCTTAGCGGGACAGGATGCCAATGAGCAGTTCTTC. It specifies CASSLAGQDANEQFF.

This clonotype has more than one count but fewer than ten. CDR3 nucleotides: TGCAGTGCTAGACCGGCGGGCTACTCCTACGAGCAGTACTTC. As protein: CSARPAGYSYEQYF. The chain uses TRBV20-1 and TRBJ2-7; D may be TRBD2 (5 bases). Trimming removed 2 bases at V and 0 bases at J, with 11 bases between. Looked up from germline, CDR1 is DFQATT and CDR2 is SNEGSKA (reference sequence). The CDR3 has 14 residues.

The V and J genes are TRBV20-1 and TRBJ2-5; the D is unclear. The J call may be mistaken, given a closer DNA end match to TRBJ2-7. Germline V CDR1 and CDR2: DFQATT, SNEGSKA (reference sequence). The CDR3 loop spans 15 amino acids. The CDR3 DNA is TGCAGTGCTCTAGGCTTGGGCGGACGCACGTACGAGCAGTACTTC. The encoded protein is CSALGLGGRTYEQYF.

This sequence joins TRBV7-2 and TRBJ2-7; D may be TRBD2 (7 bases). The CDR3 runs 15 residues. The V and J ends lost 5 bases and 5 bases respectively, with 19 bases between them. Germline V gene data show CDR1 as SGHTA and CDR2 as FQGNSA. CDR3 protein: CASSPRSGGGNEQYF. In nucleotides, the CDR3 is TGTGCCAGCAGCCCACGTTCGGGGGGCGGGAACGAGCAGTACTTC.

The chain joins TRBV20-1 to TRBJ1-2, with TRBD1 identical over 7 bases. From germline, CDR1 is DFQATT and CDR2 SNEGSKA (reference sequence). The V segment lost 4 bases and the J segment 4 bases; nucleotides outside the gene matches: 6. The CDR3 is 13 residues long. The CDR3 spells CSAIDREAYGYTF. The CDR3 DNA reads TGCAGTGCTATCGACAGGGAGGCCTATGGCTACACCTTC.